This T cell receptor (beta chain) was captured by sequencing in a study of blood T cell repertoires in COVID-19. Study summary: In each case, the material was cDNA or gDNA derived from T cells, B-cell-depleted T cells, or PBMCs.

Per the study methods: The authors estimated nucleated cell counts from reference gene primer amplification. Produced via immunoSEQ multiplex PCR; TCRdb's table is partial and in-frame only. Clonal size and the V and J genes are those of that table, whereas D and trimming came from the DNA. Of 200,000 to 250,000 clones listed, about four fifths are singletons. Donors were grouped by their self-reported clinical history. A case of COVID-19 had been met by exposed participants within 2 weeks before study entry. The specimen sequenced was PBMCs or T cells enriched from blood (not recorded which). This TCR was recovered from a woman aged 40 to 50 who had been exposed to COVID-19.

The CDR3 region is CATQDRDRLWGSYNEQFF. The CDR3 DNA follows: TGTGCGACCCAGGACAGGGATCGTCTTTGGGGTTCCTACAATGAGCAGTTCTTC. The J gene is TRBJ2-1, the V gene TRBV2, with 8 bases aligning to TRBD1. This CDR3 is built from 18 residues. Germline V lookup: CDR1 SNHLY, CDR2 FYNNEI. Variable domain in full (rest from reference TRBV2 and TRBJ2-1): EPEVTQTPSHQVTQMGQEVILRCVPISNHLYFYWYRQILGQKVEFLVSFYNNEISEKSEIFDDQFSVERPDGSNFTLKIRSTKLEDSAMYFCATQDRDRLWGSYNEQFFGPGTRLTVL.